Listed here are 8 T cell receptor beta chains from one sample, sequenced in a study of molecular identifiers for immune sequencing clone quantification (dated by TCRdb to the late 2010s). Library creation used PCR. The sequencing machine was a NextSeq 500. TCRdb redid the processing of the public reads, applying fastp at Q25 and MiXCR, and retained in-frame beta chains. Every entry covers one CDR3 protein and lists the most common genes and DNA from its rows. The sample profile shows hundreds of thousands of distinct CDR3 sequences; about 25% of them were found once. 0.78% of the sample lies in the top ten. Sequenced: naive CD8+ T cells from blood, with Jurkat cell RNA spiked in. The cell subset or site label on this specimen signifies: FACS-sorted CD8+CD4-CCR7+CD45RA+ naive T cells. The origin of the receptors is a human donor in good health. Some libraries in this study had Jurkat cell RNA spiked in.

This clonotype was seen a few times. The chain is built from TRBV10-3 and TRBJ2-7, with TRBD1 as a possible D gene (5 bases). The CDR3 runs to 14 residues. CDR1 is ENHRY and CDR2 is SYGVKD in the germline V gene. Trimming shortened V by 0 bases and J by 3 bases, and 9 bases separated the two germline ends. The CDR3 DNA is TGTGCCATCAGTGAGTCGGGCAGGGACTACGAGCAGTACTTC. Amino acid sequence: CAISESGRDYEQYF.

Details on this clonotype: It may be a read error: a sequence one base away is much more abundant. This chain links TRBV5-1 with TRBJ2-1; D tentatively fits TRBD1 or TRBD2 (5 bases each). The CDR3 loop spans 16 amino acids. Germline loops: CDR1 SGHRS, CDR2 YFSETQ. This CDR3 is CAGSLTAASSYNEQFF. In DNA, the CDR3 is TGCGCCGGCAGCTTGACAGCGGCGAGCTCCTACAATGAGCAGTTCTTC.

The table lists this clonotype with many counts. The chain uses TRBV28 and TRBJ2-7; 7 positions agree with TRBD1. This CDR3 has 15 amino acids. Germline CDR1 MDHEN, CDR2 SYDVKM. V trimming: 8 bases; J trimming: 3 bases; junction bases outside the gene matches: 13. The CDR3 is CASSNPGQNYYEQYF. CDR3 sequence (DNA): TGTGCCAGCTCGAATCCGGGACAGAATTACTACGAGCAGTACTTC.

About this clonotype itself: This may be a read error, as it is one base from a much larger clone. This chain joins TRBV28 and TRBJ1-5; TRBD1 might be the D (6 bases). V lost 5 bases to trimming and J lost 11 bases, with 22 bases between them. The CDR3 length is 15 residues. Per the germline V gene, CDR1 is MDHEN and CDR2 is SYDVKM. DNA of the CDR3: TGTGCCAGCAGTCAAAGCTACAAGGGGGTGTTGTCCCAGCATTTT. Its protein product is CASSQSYKGVLSQHF.

This clonotype occurred many times. The chain uses TRBV19 and TRBJ1-5; D is possibly TRBD1 (5 bases). Trimming left V 5 bases short and J 3 bases short, with 17 bases between. The CDR3 extends over 16 amino acids. CDR1 and CDR2 from the germline V gene are LNHDA and SQIVND (reference sequence). CDR3 sequence: CASSFVREGSNQPQHF. CDR3 nucleotide sequence: TGTGCCAGTAGTTTTGTAAGGGAGGGGTCCAATCAGCCCCAGCATTTT.

This clonotype was seen a single time. The J gene is TRBJ2-1, the V gene TRBV12-3 or TRBV12-4; the D gene is possibly TRBD2 (6 bases). V lost 6 bases to trimming and J lost 7 bases, with 16 bases between them. This CDR3 comprises 14 residues. For the CDR3, the DNA is TGTGCCAGCAGCCGCGGGACTCCTATTAATGAGCAGTTCTTC. Protein sequence: CASSRGTPINEQFF.

A remark on this clonotype: A much larger clone sits a single nucleotide away, making a read error possible. The V gene is TRBV19, the J gene TRBJ2-3; D is undetermined. CDR3 length equals 12 residues. Germline CDR1 LNHDA, CDR2 SQIVND (reference sequence). CDR3 nucleotide sequence: TGTGCCAGTAGGGCCTTCACAAATACGCAGTATTTT. Its translation is CASRAFTNTQYF.

V is TRBV7-9 and J is TRBJ1-2, with unresolved D. This CDR3 spans 17 amino acids. Germline CDR1 and CDR2: SEHNR and FQNEAQ (reference sequence). V was trimmed by 7 bases and J by 4 bases, leaving 25 bases between them. This CDR3 reads CASTNPREQNELYGYTF. The CDR3 DNA reads TGTGCCAGCACCAATCCAAGGGAGCAAAACGAACTCTATGGCTACACCTTC.